This TCR beta chain was profiled in a study of control samples from healthy donors and cancer patients. The CDR3 spans 14 residues. The germline CDR1 and CDR2 sequences are MNHEY and SVGEGT. The V end lost 6 bases, the J end lost 2 bases, and 13 bases lay between the germline ends. Assay: immunoSEQ multiplex PCR; the TCRdb copy retains only in-frame clones and omits some. The sample contains some 98,000 clones, roughly 84% of which appear only once. Sequenced input: PBMCs. The chain carries TRBV6-2 or TRBV6-3 and TRBJ2-5; TRBD2 might be the D (6 bases). The receptor was isolated from a man between 65 and 80 years old with lung cancer. CDR3 sequence (DNA): TGTGCCAGCAGCATCGGGGGACCACAAGAGACCCAGTACTTC. This codes for CASSIGGPQETQYF.